One sample yielded the 28 T cell receptor beta chains listed below, sequenced in a study of blood T cell repertoires in COVID-19. Clones were sequenced by immunoSEQ multiplex PCR, and TCRdb holds only the in-frame ones, with some missing. The sample records about 130,000 clones, approximately 86% being singletons. Sequencing used peripheral blood. Receptors were obtained from a woman aged 70 to 79 with COVID-19, enrolled during active disease.

The gene calls are TRBV27 and TRBJ2-1, with TRBD2 as a possible D gene (6 bases). This CDR3 region has 17 residues. V was cut by 6 bases and J by 1 base, with 19 bases left in between. Germline CDR1 and CDR2: MNHEY and SMNVEV (reference sequence). CDR3 in amino acids: CASRGSGGPKSYNEQFF. The CDR3 DNA reads as TGTGCCAGCAGGGGGTCCGGGGGACCCAAGTCCTACAATGAGCAGTTCTTC.

The chain links TRBV5-1 to TRBJ1-5; D possibly corresponds to TRBD1 (5 bases). The CDR3 runs 15 residues. The ends were cut back, 4 bases at V and 4 bases at J, with 15 bases in the middle. Germline loops: CDR1 SGHRS, CDR2 YFSETQ. The CDR3 DNA sequence: TGCGCCAGCAGCCCGCTTGGGGCCCCAAATCAGCCCCAGCATTTT. Translated: CASSPLGAPNQPQHF.

The chain combines TRBV5-5 with TRBJ1-4, with a possible D match to TRBD1 (5 bases). Germline V lookup: CDR1 SGHKS, CDR2 YYEKEE (reference sequence). The CDR3 extends over 14 amino acids. V lost 2 bases and J lost 8, with 13 bases in between. The CDR3 bases are TGTGCCAGCAGCTTCACGGGGACTTCAGAAAAACTGTTTTTT. This translates into CASSFTGTSEKLFF.

Comments on this clone: At one boundary the junction diverges from the germline segment, which might be a read error. The rearrangement links TRBV24-1 to TRBJ1-3, with 11 bases identical to TRBD1. There are 16 residues in the CDR3. CDR1 is KGHDR, CDR2 SFDVKD, per germline. CDR3 region: CATSDARTGGGSTIYF. CDR3 bases: TGTGCCACCAGTGATGCTCGGACAGGGGGCGGAAGCACCATATATTTT.

This rearrangement joins TRBV2 to TRBJ2-7; D remains unclear. Trimming shortened V by 1 base and J by 4 bases, and 5 bases separated the two germline ends. The CDR3 runs 12 residues. Germline V gene sequence: CDR1 SNHLY, CDR2 FYNNEI. The CDR3 DNA follows: TGTGCCAGCAGTGAAGGAGTATACGAGCAGTACTTC. Its protein product is CASSEGVYEQYF.

The rearrangement joins TRBV27 to TRBJ2-5; tentatively, D is TRBD1 (6 bases). The CDR3 length is 15 residues. Germline-derived CDR1 and CDR2 are MNHEY and SMNVEV (reference sequence). V lost 9 bases and J 0 bases, leaving 17 bases between the germline ends. The CDR3 protein is CASSSEDSYQETQYF. In DNA, the CDR3 is TGTGCCAGTTCCTCCGAGGACAGCTACCAAGAGACCCAGTACTTC.

The chain recombines TRBV18 with TRBJ2-1; TRBD1 is a possible D gene (6 bases). CDR1 KGHSH and CDR2 LQKENI come from the germline V gene. Trimming took 4 bases from V and 5 from J, leaving 18 bases between them. The CDR3 length is 16 residues. DNA for the CDR3: TGTGCCAGCTCACTAAGCCATCGGACAGAGAACAATGAGCAGTTCTTC. Amino acids: CASSLSHRTENNEQFF.

The CDR3 region is CASKGAGGASYYGYTF. The CDR3 DNA follows: TGTGCCAGCAAAGGGGCTGGGGGGGCGTCCTACTATGGCTACACCTTC. The chain links TRBV27 to TRBJ1-2; possible D gene TRBD1, 6 bases. The CDR3 has 16 residues. V was clipped by 7 bases and J by 3 bases, with 21 bases between them. Germline lookup yields CDR1 MNHEY and CDR2 SMNVEV (reference sequence).

CDR3 residues: CASSLAQGSEGYTF. The CDR3 DNA reads TGTGCCAGCAGCTTGGCACAGGGTTCGGAGGGCTACACCTTC. The rearrangement joins TRBV5-5 to TRBJ1-2; TRBD1 might be the D (6 bases). There are 14 residues in the CDR3. The ends were cut back, 0 bases at V and 8 bases at J, with 14 bases in the middle. Germline CDR1 reads SGHKS; CDR2 reads YYEKEE (reference sequence).

This chain uses TRBV4-1 with TRBJ1-5, with TRBD1 as a possible D gene (5 bases). This CDR3 has 14 residues. Germline V gene data show CDR1 as MGHRA and CDR2 as YSYEKL. V lost 0 bases and J 6 bases, leaving 9 bases between the germline ends. The DNA for the CDR3 is TGCGCCAGCAGCCAAGAAGGGAGGGGTCAGCCCCAGCATTTT. This gives the protein CASSQEGRGQPQHF.

J is TRBJ2-1 and V is TRBV27, with D perhaps TRBD2 (6 bases). Trimming pared 3 bases from V and 9 bases from J, leaving 9 bases between. In germline, CDR1 is MNHEY, CDR2 SMNVEV (reference sequence). This CDR3 is built from 12 residues. CDR3 coding DNA: TGTGCCAGCAGTTTGGGCGGGACTGAGCAGTTCTTC. Translation gives CASSLGGTEQFF.

The chain uses TRBV7-2 and TRBJ1-5, with D possibly TRBD1 on 5 matching bases. Germline CDR1 is SGHTA and CDR2 is FQGNSA. This CDR3 is built from 14 residues. V shed 0 bases and J shed 7 bases, with 10 bases lying between them. This CDR3 is CASSLARGIQPQHF. Here the CDR3 DNA reads TGTGCCAGCAGCTTAGCAAGGGGAATACAGCCCCAGCATTTT.

This rearrangement joins TRBV18 to TRBJ1-3; D is unclear. The germline V gene has CDR1 KGHSH and CDR2 LQKENI. V was cut by 2 bases and J by 4 bases, with 18 bases left in between. This CDR3 has 17 residues. The DNA for the CDR3 is TGTGCCAGCTCACCATACACCTCGCCCGGGTCCGGAAACACCATATATTTT. This gives the protein CASSPYTSPGSGNTIYF.

The V call is TRBV4-1, the J call TRBJ1-5; 7 bases line up with TRBD1. V was pared by 0 bases and J by 7 bases, with 6 bases of the junction left unmatched. CDR3 length: 15 residues. Germline-derived CDR1 and CDR2 are MGHRA and YSYEKL. The CDR3 DNA reads TGCGCCAGCAGCCAAGATCTCACCAGGGGGCAGCCCCAGCATTTT. Translation: CASSQDLTRGQPQHF.

The V gene is TRBV4-1, the J gene TRBJ2-3; 10 bases align to TRBD1. V shed 0 bases, J shed 1 base, and the junction held 4 bases outside the gene matches. Germline V CDR1 and CDR2: MGHRA, YSYEKL. The CDR3 is 17 amino acids. This CDR3 reads CASSQEGTGAGTDTQYF. The CDR3 DNA reads as TGCGCCAGCAGCCAAGAAGGGACAGGGGCTGGCACAGATACGCAGTATTTT.

CDR3 region: CASSFVPGDYGYTF. For the CDR3, the DNA is TGTGCCAGCAGCTTCGTTCCAGGGGACTATGGCTACACCTTC. V usage is TRBV7-2 and J usage is TRBJ1-2; possibly TRBD1 for D (6 bases). The germline gives CDR1 SGHTA, CDR2 FQGNSA. V was pared by 3 bases and J by 3 bases, with 11 bases between. The length of the CDR3 is 14 residues. The whole variable domain, remainder taken from reference TRBV7-2 and TRBJ1-2, is GAGVSQSPSNKVTEKGKDVELRCDPISGHTALYWYRQSLGQGLEFLIYFQGNSAPDKSGLPSDRFSAERTGGSVSTLTIQRTQQEDSAVYLCASSFVPGDYGYTFGSGTRLTVV.

V gene TRBV11-2 combines with J gene TRBJ1-1, with TRBD1 as a possible D gene (6 bases). Germline V lookup: CDR1 SGHAT, CDR2 FQNNGV. Between the trimmed V and J ends, which lost 5 bases and 5 bases, there was a span of 21 bases. The CDR3 contains 16 residues. The CDR3 protein is CASSHEGGGRGTEAFF. CDR3 coding DNA: TGTGCCAGCAGCCATGAGGGGGGGGGCCGAGGGACTGAAGCTTTCTTT.

J is TRBJ2-3 and V is TRBV6-5; perhaps TRBD2 as D (7 bases). This CDR3 contains 13 residues. The V end was cut by 6 bases, the J end by 6 bases, with 13 bases between. Germline CDR1 MNHEY, CDR2 SVGAGI. As DNA, the CDR3 is TGTGCCAGCAGGTTGCGGGGGCGGGATACGCAGTATTTT. Protein product: CASRLRGRDTQYF.

This chain uses TRBV9 with TRBJ2-2, with D possibly being TRBD1 (5 bases). The V end lost 2 bases, the J end lost 9 bases, and 11 bases lay between the germline ends. The CDR3 has 13 residues. Germline assignment: CDR1 SGDLS and CDR2 YYNGEE. CDR3 protein: CASSVGLGRELFF. As DNA, the CDR3 is TGTGCCAGCAGCGTTGGTTTGGGGCGGGAGCTGTTTTTT.

This clone was counted once. This chain joins TRBV18 and TRBJ1-1, with unresolved D. Trimming left V 11 bases short and J 3 bases short, with 16 bases between. Germline V gives CDR1 KGHSH, CDR2 LQKENI. The CDR3 spans 13 residues. DNA for the CDR3: TGTGCCCTCCTCAGAGACAATTACACTGAAGCTTTCTTT. It specifies CALLRDNYTEAFF.

The V call is TRBV19, the J call TRBJ2-7; 9 bases agree with TRBD1. The CDR3 runs 15 residues. Per germline, CDR1 LNHDA and CDR2 SQIVND (reference sequence). J was trimmed by 2 bases and V by 3 bases; bases with no gene match: 5. CDR3 nucleotides: TGTGCCAGTAGTATGGGACAGGGTCTAACCTACGAGCAGTACTTC. Protein product: CASSMGQGLTYEQYF.

This chain connects TRBV5-1 to TRBJ2-2; 8 positions match TRBD2. Trimming at V came to 0 bases and at J to 6 bases, leaving 4 bases not matched to a gene. Germline V gene lookup returns CDR1 SGHRS and CDR2 YFSETQ. The CDR3 runs to 15 residues. This CDR3 reads CASSLDGGGPGELFF. The CDR3, as DNA: TGCGCCAGCAGCTTGGACGGGGGGGGCCCCGGGGAGCTGTTTTTT.

This clone was picked up a small number of times. The rearrangement uses TRBV27 and TRBJ2-7; maybe TRBD2 (6 bases). The V end lost 6 bases, the J end lost 2 bases, and 14 bases lay between the germline ends. In germline, CDR1 is MNHEY, CDR2 SMNVEV (reference sequence). CDR3 length: 14 amino acids. In DNA form, the CDR3 reads TGTGCCAGCAGACCCCATCTAGCGCCCTACGAGCAGTACTTC. It yields the protein CASRPHLAPYEQYF.

The V call is TRBV29-1, the J call TRBJ2-7; weak D call: TRBD2 (5 bases). Germline V CDR1 and CDR2: SQVTM, ANQGSEA. V was shortened by 1 base and J by 6 bases, with 13 bases between the two germline ends. The CDR3 runs 13 residues. DNA of the CDR3: TGCAGCGTTGAAGTGCGCTCACGGGGCGAGCAGTACTTC. It is translated as CSVEVRSRGEQYF.

The chain links TRBV5-1 to TRBJ2-1; D might be TRBD1 (6 bases). This CDR3 comprises 17 residues. Per germline, CDR1 SGHRS and CDR2 YFSETQ. The V end lost 3 bases, the J end lost 0 bases, and 16 bases lay between the germline ends. CDR3 in amino acids: CASSSQTGPSSYNEQFF. CDR3 bases: TGCGCCAGCAGCTCGCAAACAGGGCCAAGCTCCTACAATGAGCAGTTCTTC.

The chain couples TRBV5-8 to TRBJ2-1; 9 bases map to TRBD1. The V and J ends lost 1 base and 7 bases, in that order; junction bases with no gene match: 12. The CDR3 contains 17 residues. The germline CDR1 and CDR2 sequences are SGHTS and YDEGEE. DNA of the CDR3: TGTGCCAGCAGCTTGTGGGCCTCATCCGGGACAGGGAATGAGCAGTTCTTC. Amino acids: CASSLWASSGTGNEQFF.

This clone was picked up one time. This sequence joins TRBV5-4 and TRBJ2-1; TRBD1 is a possible D gene (6 bases). Germline assignment: CDR1 SGHNT and CDR2 YYREEE (reference sequence). The V gene lost 4 bases and the J gene lost 9 bases, with 14 bases spanning the gap. The CDR3 runs 13 residues. CDR3 sequence reads: CASSRQGGSEQFF. DNA of the CDR3: TGTGCCAGCAGCCGCCAAGGGGGAAGTGAGCAGTTCTTC.

The rearrangement joins TRBV5-1 to TRBJ2-2, with TRBD2 identical over 7 bases. V shed 2 bases, J shed 6 bases, and the junction held 1 base outside the gene matches. CDR3 length: 13 amino acids. The V gene's germline CDR1 is SGHRS and CDR2 YFSETQ. The CDR3 DNA reads TGCGCCAGCAGCTTCGGGGGGTCCGGGGAGCTGTTTTTT. As protein: CASSFGGSGELFF.